The 21 T cell receptor beta chains below all came from one sample that was sequenced in a study of blood T cell repertoires in COVID-19. Generated by immunoSEQ multiplex PCR, the TCRdb table keeps only in-frame clones and is missing some. The data contain some 130,000 clones, more than 75% of them seen just once; the ten biggest clones take up 4% to 5%. The sequenced material came from peripheral blood. The receptors shown here come from a man in his 60s with COVID-19, enrolled during active disease.

The rearrangement links TRBV9 to TRBJ1-4, with TRBD1 matching over 8 bases. Per germline, CDR1 SGDLS and CDR2 YYNGEE. The CDR3 consists of 14 residues. V trimming: 5 bases; J trimming: 5 bases; junction bases outside the gene matches: 5. The CDR3 is CASSPRTGNEKLFF. The CDR3 DNA reads TGTGCCAGCAGTCCAAGGACAGGGAATGAAAAACTGTTTTTT. Supplemented by reference TRBV9 and TRBJ1-4, the full variable domain reads DSGVTQTPKHLITATGQRVTLRCSPRSGDLSVYWYQQSLDQGLQFLIQYYNGEERAKGNILERFSAQQFPDLHSELNLSSLELGDSALYFCASSPRTGNEKLFFGSGTQLSVL.

The chain carries TRBV2 and TRBJ1-2, with unresolved D. The V end lost 2 bases, the J end lost 2 bases, and 6 bases lay between the germline ends. Germline V CDR1 and CDR2: SNHLY, FYNNEI. There are 13 residues in the CDR3. The CDR3: CASSERRNYGYTF. The CDR3 DNA reads TGTGCCAGCAGTGAAAGGCGGAACTATGGCTACACCTTC.

This chain uses TRBV12-3 or TRBV12-4 with TRBJ2-1; D is unresolved. The CDR3 has 11 amino acids. V dropped 3 bases and J dropped 9 bases, with 6 bases sitting between them. The CDR3 bases are TGTGCCAGCAGTTTTGGAGTTGAGCAGTTCTTC. It codes for CASSFGVEQFF.

CDR3 amino acids: CASSLGSSNQPQHF. The CDR3 region has the DNA TGTGCCAGCAGTTTAGGGAGTAGCAATCAGCCCCAGCATTTT. The chain uses TRBV28 and TRBJ1-5; D is unresolved. The CDR3 sequence is 14 residues long. V was cut by 2 bases and J by 0 bases, with 5 bases left in between. Germline V gives CDR1 MDHEN, CDR2 SYDVKM.

The rearrangement links TRBV6-5 to TRBJ1-4; D not resolved. CDR1 and CDR2 from the germline V gene are MNHEY and SVGAGI. The V gene lost 5 bases and the J gene lost 4 bases, with 11 bases spanning the gap. This CDR3 has 14 residues. The chain's CDR3 is CASSPREGNEKLFF. Here the CDR3 DNA reads TGTGCCAGCAGTCCTCGGGAGGGTAATGAAAAACTGTTTTTT.

The chain couples TRBV19 to TRBJ2-2; 7 positions match TRBD1. V shed 5 bases, J shed 1 base, and the junction held 7 bases outside the gene matches. The CDR3 totals 16 residues. Germline V gives CDR1 LNHDA, CDR2 SQIVND (reference sequence). The CDR3, as DNA: TGTGCCAGTAGTGCGAGACAGGGTTTGAACACCGGGGAGCTGTTTTTT. It translates to CASSARQGLNTGELFF.

The chain recombines TRBV6-5 with TRBJ2-2, with 7 positions matching TRBD2. V dropped 7 bases and J dropped 5; count of bases not matched to a gene: 10. From germline, CDR1 is MNHEY and CDR2 SVGAGI. This CDR3 has 15 residues. This chain's CDR3 is CASKDRRELTGELFF. The DNA for the CDR3 is TGTGCCAGCAAAGATAGGCGGGAGCTTACCGGGGAGCTGTTTTTT.

This clone was counted only a few times. V and J are TRBV10-3 and TRBJ2-1, with TRBD2 identical over 11 bases. Trimming removed 5 bases from V and 5 bases from J; junction bases left unmatched: 5. The CDR3 is 15 residues long. Germline loops: CDR1 ENHRY, CDR2 SYGVKD. The CDR3 nucleotides read TGTGCCATCAGTTCCGGGACTAGCGGAAACAATGAGCAGTTCTTC. Its translation: CAISSGTSGNNEQFF.

The rearrangement links TRBV11-3 to TRBJ2-5; possible D gene TRBD1, 6 bases. Germline V gene data show CDR1 as SGHNT and CDR2 as YENEEA. This CDR3 comprises 14 residues. V lost 5 bases and J 0 bases, leaving 10 bases between the germline ends. The CDR3 region is CASSAWTDQETQYF. The CDR3 region has the DNA TGTGCCAGCAGCGCCTGGACAGACCAAGAGACCCAGTACTTC.

The CDR3 sequence is CATSDPRTSGTYNEQFF. The CDR3 DNA reads TGTGCCACCAGTGATCCCCGGACTAGCGGAACATACAATGAGCAGTTCTTC. The chain links TRBV24-1 to TRBJ2-1; 10 bases agree with TRBD2. The V gene's germline CDR1 is KGHDR and CDR2 SFDVKD. CDR3 length equals 17 residues. V dropped 3 bases and J dropped 4; count of bases not matched to a gene: 8.

The chain is built from TRBV11-3 and TRBJ2-1; 11 bases align to TRBD1. The V and J ends lost 3 bases and 4 bases, in that order; junction bases with no gene match: 2. Germline assignment: CDR1 SGHNT and CDR2 YENEEA. This CDR3 contains 15 residues. CDR3 coding DNA: TGTGCCAGCAGCTTGGGACAGGGGGGATACAATGAGCAGTTCTTC. Translated, it gives CASSLGQGGYNEQFF.

The genes are TRBV11-2 and TRBJ1-3, with D perhaps matching TRBD1 (6 bases). V lost 4 bases, J lost 2 bases, and 12 bases lay in between. Germline CDR1 SGHAT, CDR2 FQNNGV. The CDR3 consists of 15 residues. The CDR3, as DNA: TGTGCCAGCAGCTCCTTCGAGGGGGCTGGAAACACCATATATTTT. It specifies CASSSFEGAGNTIYF.

The chain links TRBV19 to TRBJ2-2; D is possibly TRBD1 (6 bases). Germline loops: CDR1 LNHDA, CDR2 SQIVND (reference sequence). The CDR3 totals 13 residues. The V end lost 3 bases, the J end lost 5 bases, and 7 bases lay between the germline ends. For the CDR3, the DNA is TGTGCCAGTAGTATTAGGGGGACCGGGGAGCTGTTTTTT. It specifies CASSIRGTGELFF.

V usage is TRBV29-1 and J usage is TRBJ1-1, with D hard to call. Germline CDR1 reads SQVTM; CDR2 reads ANQGSEA. V lost 2 bases and J 4 bases, leaving 11 bases between the germline ends. The CDR3 runs 13 residues. As DNA, the CDR3 is TGCAGCGTTGAAAGAGGTGATGGCACTGAAGCTTTCTTT. As protein: CSVERGDGTEAFF.

The chain has TRBV5-5 and TRBJ1-2; the D is unclear. Looked up from germline, CDR1 is SGHKS and CDR2 is YYEKEE (reference sequence). The CDR3 is 14 amino acids. V lost 4 bases and J lost 4, with 14 bases in between. This CDR3 reads CASSLTGETYGYTF. The DNA of the CDR3 is TGTGCCAGCAGCCTAACTGGGGAGACCTATGGCTACACCTTC.

The gene calls are TRBV10-1 and TRBJ2-2; 8 nucleotides line up with TRBD2. The CDR3 consists of 17 residues. The germline gives CDR1 WNHNN, CDR2 SYGVQD (reference sequence). J gave up 3 bases and V 3 bases, and 9 bases lay outside the gene matches. The CDR3 bases are TGCGCCAGCAGTGAAATTGATAGCGGGACTTACACCGGGGAGCTGTTTTTT. This codes for CASSEIDSGTYTGELFF.

The V call is TRBV7-3, the J call TRBJ2-3, with 7 bases identical to TRBD2. Trimming removed 5 bases from V and 4 bases from J; junction bases left unmatched: 3. Germline CDR1 and CDR2: SGHTA and FQGTGA. The CDR3 spans 13 residues. Here the CDR3 DNA reads TGTGCCAGCAGCCCGGGGGGAGCAGATACGCAGTATTTT. This translates into CASSPGGADTQYF. Full variable domain (remainder filled in from reference TRBV7-3 and TRBJ2-3): GAGVSQTPSNKVTEKGKYVELRCDPISGHTALYWYRQSLGQGPEFLIYFQGTGAADDSGLPNDRFFAVRPEGSVSTLKIQRTERGDSAVYLCASSPGGADTQYFGPGTRLTVL.

This chain connects TRBV7-9 to TRBJ1-2; D might be TRBD1 (6 bases). The V end was cut by 1 base, the J end by 8 bases, with 11 bases between. The germline V gene has CDR1 SEHNR and CDR2 FQNEAQ (reference sequence). This CDR3 is built from 13 residues. The CDR3 region has the DNA TGTGCCAGCAGCTTAGTAACGGGGGGCGGCTACACCTTC. It specifies CASSLVTGGGYTF.

V gene TRBV18 combines with J gene TRBJ2-7; 9 nucleotides match TRBD1. The V and J ends lost 3 bases and 4 bases, in that order; junction bases with no gene match: 7. The germline V gene encodes CDR1 KGHSH and CDR2 LQKENI. CDR3 size: 15 residues. The CDR3 DNA follows: TGTGCCAGCTCACCCGGGACAGGGCAAACTTACGAGCAGTACTTC. Protein sequence: CASSPGTGQTYEQYF.

V and J are TRBV4-2 and TRBJ2-2; TRBD2 matches at 14 bases. There are 17 residues in the CDR3. The junction had 6 bases not matched to a gene; V was cut back by 2 bases and J by 7 bases. The germline gives CDR1 LGHNA, CDR2 YNFKEQ. CDR3 sequence reads: CASSQPGLAGGVGELFF. Here the CDR3 DNA reads TGTGCCAGCAGCCAACCCGGACTAGCGGGAGGTGTCGGGGAGCTGTTTTTT.

The chain employs TRBV6-5 and TRBJ2-1; D perhaps matches TRBD1 (6 bases). The germline V gene has CDR1 MNHEY and CDR2 SVGAGI. V lost 6 bases and J 8 bases, leaving 20 bases between the germline ends. The CDR3 is 15 amino acids. CDR3 bases: TGTGCCAGCAGGACTACAGGGAATGAAGGGCATGAGCAGTTCTTC. Translated: CASRTTGNEGHEQFF.